This entry concerns a single T cell receptor (beta chain). No antigen is known for it. Germline loops: CDR1 MGHRA, CDR2 YSYEKL. V shed 1 base, J shed 5 bases, and the junction held 4 bases outside the gene matches. This CDR3 contains 14 residues. Measured with immunoSEQ multiplex PCR; TCRdb has only the in-frame clones, and not every one. The table has around 81,000 clones, 77% seen once; the top ten hold 0.85% to 1.3%. These data are taken from a study of vaccination effects on CD4 cells after COVID-19. Prior to sequencing, the ViraFEST assay stimulated PBMC with viral peptide pools, which expanded the antigen-specific CD4+ T cells. Following culture for nine to ten days, CD4+ T cells were isolated. It was two doses of either the BNT162b2 or mRNA-1273 vaccine that participants received. According to the study, vaccine recipients showed no prior SARS-CoV-2 infection and negative nucleocapsid antibodies.

The rearrangement joins TRBV4-1 to TRBJ1-1; TRBD1 aligns across 7 bases. The sequences come from CD4+ T cells from PBMCs cultured with HCoV-OC43 spike peptides, collected after COVID-19 vaccination. Regarding subset: HCoV-OC43 spike overlapping peptide pool stimulation. The origin of this receptor is a human donor who received a COVID-19 vaccine. Here the CDR3 DNA reads TGCGCCAGCAGCCAAGCGGACAGGATGACTGAAGCTTTCTTT. It translates to CASSQADRMTEAFF.